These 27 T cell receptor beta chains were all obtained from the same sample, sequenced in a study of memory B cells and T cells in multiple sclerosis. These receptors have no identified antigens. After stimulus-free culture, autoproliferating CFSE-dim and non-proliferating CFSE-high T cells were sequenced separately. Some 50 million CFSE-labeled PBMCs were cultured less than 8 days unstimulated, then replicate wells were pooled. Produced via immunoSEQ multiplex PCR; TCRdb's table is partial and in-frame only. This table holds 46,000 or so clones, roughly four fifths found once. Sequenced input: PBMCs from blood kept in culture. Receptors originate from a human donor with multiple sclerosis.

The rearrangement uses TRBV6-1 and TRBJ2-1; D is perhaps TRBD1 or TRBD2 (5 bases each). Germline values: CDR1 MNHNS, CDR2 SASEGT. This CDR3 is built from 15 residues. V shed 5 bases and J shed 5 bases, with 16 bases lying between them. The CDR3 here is CASSRIGAGHNEQFF. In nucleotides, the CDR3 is TGTGCCAGCAGTCGAATCGGGGCAGGCCACAATGAGCAGTTCTTC.

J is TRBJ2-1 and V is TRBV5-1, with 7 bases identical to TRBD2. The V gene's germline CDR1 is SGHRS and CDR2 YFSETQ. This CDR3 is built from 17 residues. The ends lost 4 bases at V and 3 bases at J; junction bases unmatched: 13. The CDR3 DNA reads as TGCGCCAGCAGCGGTACCTTGGGAGCGGGGCTCTACAATGAGCAGTTCTTC. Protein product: CASSGTLGAGLYNEQFF.

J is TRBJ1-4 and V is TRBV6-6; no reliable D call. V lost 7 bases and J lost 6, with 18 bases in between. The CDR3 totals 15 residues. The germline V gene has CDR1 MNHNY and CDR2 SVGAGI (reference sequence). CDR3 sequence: CASNGRVRRDEKLFF. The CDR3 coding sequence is TGTGCCAGCAATGGACGTGTAAGAAGAGATGAAAAACTGTTTTTT.

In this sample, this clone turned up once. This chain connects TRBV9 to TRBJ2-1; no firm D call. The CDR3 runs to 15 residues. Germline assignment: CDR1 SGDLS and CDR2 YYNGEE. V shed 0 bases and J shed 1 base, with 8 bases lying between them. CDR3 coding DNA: TGTGCCAGCAGCGTAGCGGTTTCTTCCTACAATGAGCAGTTCTTC. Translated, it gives CASSVAVSSYNEQFF.

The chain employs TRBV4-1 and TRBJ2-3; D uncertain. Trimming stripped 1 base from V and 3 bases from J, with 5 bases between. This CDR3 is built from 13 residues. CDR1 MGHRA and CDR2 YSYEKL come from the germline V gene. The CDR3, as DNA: TGCGCCAGCAGCCAAGGTGAAACAGATACGCAGTATTTT. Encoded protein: CASSQGETDTQYF.

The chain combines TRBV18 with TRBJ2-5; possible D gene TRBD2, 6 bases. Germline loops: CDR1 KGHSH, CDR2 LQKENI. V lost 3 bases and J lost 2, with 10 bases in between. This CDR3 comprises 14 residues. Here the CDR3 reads CASSPLGGQETQYF. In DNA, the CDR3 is TGTGCCAGCTCACCTCTTGGGGGGCAAGAGACCCAGTACTTC.

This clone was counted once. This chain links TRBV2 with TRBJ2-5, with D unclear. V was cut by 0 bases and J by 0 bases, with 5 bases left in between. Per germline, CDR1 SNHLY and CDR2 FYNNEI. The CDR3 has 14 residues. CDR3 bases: TGTGCCAGCAGTGAAGCCGAATACCAAGAGACCCAGTACTTC. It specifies CASSEAEYQETQYF.

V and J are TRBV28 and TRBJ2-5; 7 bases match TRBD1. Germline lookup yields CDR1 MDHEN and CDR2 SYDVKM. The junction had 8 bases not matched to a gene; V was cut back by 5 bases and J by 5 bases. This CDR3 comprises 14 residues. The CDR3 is CASSLNRGWETQYF. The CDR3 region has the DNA TGTGCCAGCAGTCTTAACAGGGGTTGGGAGACCCAGTACTTC.

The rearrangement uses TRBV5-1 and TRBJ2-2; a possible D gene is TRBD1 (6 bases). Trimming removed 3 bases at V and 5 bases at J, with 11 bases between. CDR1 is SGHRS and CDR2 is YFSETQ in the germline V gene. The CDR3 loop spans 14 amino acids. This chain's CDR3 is CASSSGTKTGELFF. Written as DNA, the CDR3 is TGCGCCAGCAGCTCCGGGACAAAAACCGGGGAGCTGTTTTTT.

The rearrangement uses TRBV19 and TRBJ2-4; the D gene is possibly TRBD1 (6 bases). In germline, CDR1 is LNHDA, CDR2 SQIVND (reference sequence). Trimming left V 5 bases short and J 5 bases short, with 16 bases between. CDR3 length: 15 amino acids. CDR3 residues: CASSPLQGSENIQYF. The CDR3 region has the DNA TGTGCCAGTAGTCCTCTACAGGGTTCGGAAAACATTCAGTACTTC.

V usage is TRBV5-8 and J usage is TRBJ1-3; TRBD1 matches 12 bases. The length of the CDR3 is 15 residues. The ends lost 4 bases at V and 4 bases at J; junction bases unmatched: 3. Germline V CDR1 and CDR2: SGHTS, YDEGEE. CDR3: CASSMGQGAGNTIYF. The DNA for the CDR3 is TGTGCCAGCAGCATGGGACAGGGGGCGGGAAACACCATATATTTT.

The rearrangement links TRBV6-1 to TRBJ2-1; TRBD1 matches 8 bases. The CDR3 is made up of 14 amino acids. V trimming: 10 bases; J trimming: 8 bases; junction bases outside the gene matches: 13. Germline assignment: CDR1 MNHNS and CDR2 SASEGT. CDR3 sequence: CATRGQGVRDEQFF. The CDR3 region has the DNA TGTGCCACCCGCGGACAGGGCGTCAGGGATGAGCAGTTCTTC.

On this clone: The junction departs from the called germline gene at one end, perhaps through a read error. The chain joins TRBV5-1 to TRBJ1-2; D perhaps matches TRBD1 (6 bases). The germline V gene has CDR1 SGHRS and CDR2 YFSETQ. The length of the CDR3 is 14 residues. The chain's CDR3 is CASSLGRQVDPTLF. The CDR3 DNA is TGCGCCAGCAGCTTAGGACGACAGGTCGATCCTACCCTCTTC.

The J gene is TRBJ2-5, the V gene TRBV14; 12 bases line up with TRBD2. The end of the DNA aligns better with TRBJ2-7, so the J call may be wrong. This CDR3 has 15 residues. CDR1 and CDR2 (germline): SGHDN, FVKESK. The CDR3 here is CASSQASGGAYEQYF. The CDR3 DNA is TGTGCCAGCAGCCAAGCTAGCGGGGGGGCCTACGAGCAGTACTTC.

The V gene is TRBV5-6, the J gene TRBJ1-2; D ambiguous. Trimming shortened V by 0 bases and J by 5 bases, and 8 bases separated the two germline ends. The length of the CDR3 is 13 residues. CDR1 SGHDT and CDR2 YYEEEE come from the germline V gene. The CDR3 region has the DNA TGTGCCAGCAGCTTGGCCTACGGGTATGGCTACACCTTC. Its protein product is CASSLAYGYGYTF.

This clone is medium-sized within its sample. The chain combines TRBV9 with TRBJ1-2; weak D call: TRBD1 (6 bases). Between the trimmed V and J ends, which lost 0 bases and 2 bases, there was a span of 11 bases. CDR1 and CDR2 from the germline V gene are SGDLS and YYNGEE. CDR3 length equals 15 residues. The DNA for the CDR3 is TGTGCCAGCAGCGTAGGCGGGGGCCTAAACTATGGCTACACCTTC. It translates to CASSVGGGLNYGYTF.

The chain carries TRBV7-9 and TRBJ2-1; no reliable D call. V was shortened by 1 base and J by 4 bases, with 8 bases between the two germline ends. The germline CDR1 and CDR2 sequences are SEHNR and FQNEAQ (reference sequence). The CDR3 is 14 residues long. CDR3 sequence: CASSLEAGYNEQFF. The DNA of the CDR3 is TGTGCCAGCAGCTTAGAGGCAGGATACAATGAGCAGTTCTTC.

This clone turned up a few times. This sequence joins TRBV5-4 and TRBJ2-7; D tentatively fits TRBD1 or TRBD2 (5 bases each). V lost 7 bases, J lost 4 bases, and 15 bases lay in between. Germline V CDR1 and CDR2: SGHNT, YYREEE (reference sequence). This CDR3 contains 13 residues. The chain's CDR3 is CASGEGYGYEQYF. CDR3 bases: TGTGCCAGCGGCGAGGGGTATGGTTACGAGCAGTACTTC.

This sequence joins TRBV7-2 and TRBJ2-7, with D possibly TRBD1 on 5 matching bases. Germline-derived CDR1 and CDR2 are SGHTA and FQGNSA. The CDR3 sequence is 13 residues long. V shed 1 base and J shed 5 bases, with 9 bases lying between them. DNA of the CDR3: TGTGCCAGCAGCTTAGAGGGGAACCACGAGCAGTACTTC. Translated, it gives CASSLEGNHEQYF.

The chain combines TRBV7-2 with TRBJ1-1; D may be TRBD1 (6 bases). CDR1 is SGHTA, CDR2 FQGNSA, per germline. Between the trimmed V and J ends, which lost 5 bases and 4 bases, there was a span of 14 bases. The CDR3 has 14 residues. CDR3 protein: CASSTQGWGTEAFF. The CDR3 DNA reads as TGTGCCAGCAGCACCCAGGGGTGGGGCACTGAAGCTTTCTTT.

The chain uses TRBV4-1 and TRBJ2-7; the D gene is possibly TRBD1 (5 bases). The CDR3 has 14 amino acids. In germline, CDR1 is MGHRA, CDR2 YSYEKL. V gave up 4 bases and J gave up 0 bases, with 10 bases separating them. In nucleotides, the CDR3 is TGCGCCAGCAGCCCAGCAGGGTTCTCCTACGAGCAGTACTTC. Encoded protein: CASSPAGFSYEQYF.

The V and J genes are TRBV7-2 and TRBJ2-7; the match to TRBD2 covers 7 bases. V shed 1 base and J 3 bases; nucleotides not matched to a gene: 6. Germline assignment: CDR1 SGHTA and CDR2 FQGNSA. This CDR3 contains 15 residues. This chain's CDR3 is CASSLGPQRDYEQYF. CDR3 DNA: TGTGCCAGCAGCTTAGGGCCCCAGCGGGACTACGAGCAGTACTTC.

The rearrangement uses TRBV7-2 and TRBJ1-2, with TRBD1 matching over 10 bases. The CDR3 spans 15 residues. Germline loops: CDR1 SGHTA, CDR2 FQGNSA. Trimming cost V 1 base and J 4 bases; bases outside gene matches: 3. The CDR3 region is CASSLEGTGVYGYTF. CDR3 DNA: TGTGCCAGCAGCTTAGAGGGGACAGGGGTCTATGGCTACACCTTC.

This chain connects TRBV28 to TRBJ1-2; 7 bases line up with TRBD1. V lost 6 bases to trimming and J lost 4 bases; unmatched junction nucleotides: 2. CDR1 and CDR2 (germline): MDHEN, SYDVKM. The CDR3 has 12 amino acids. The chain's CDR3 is CASSPGGYGYTF. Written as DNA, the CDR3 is TGTGCCAGCAGCCCAGGGGGCTATGGCTACACCTTC.

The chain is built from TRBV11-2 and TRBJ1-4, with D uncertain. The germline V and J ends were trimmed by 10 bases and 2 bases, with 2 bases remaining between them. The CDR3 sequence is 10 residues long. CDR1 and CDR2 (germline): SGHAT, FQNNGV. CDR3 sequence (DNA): TGTGCCAAGACTAATGAAAAACTGTTTTTT. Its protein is CAKTNEKLFF.

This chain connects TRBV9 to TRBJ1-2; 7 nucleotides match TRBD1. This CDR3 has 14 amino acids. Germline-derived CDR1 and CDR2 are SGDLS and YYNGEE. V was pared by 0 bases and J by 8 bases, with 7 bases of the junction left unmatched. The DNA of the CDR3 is TGTGCCAGCAGCGTAGCAGAAAGGGGGCTCGGCTACACCTTC. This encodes CASSVAERGLGYTF. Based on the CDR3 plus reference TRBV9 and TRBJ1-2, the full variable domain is DSGVTQTPKHLITATGQRVTLRCSPRSGDLSVYWYQQSLDQGLQFLIQYYNGEERAKGNILERFSAQQFPDLHSELNLSSLELGDSALYFCASSVAERGLGYTFGSGTRLTVV.

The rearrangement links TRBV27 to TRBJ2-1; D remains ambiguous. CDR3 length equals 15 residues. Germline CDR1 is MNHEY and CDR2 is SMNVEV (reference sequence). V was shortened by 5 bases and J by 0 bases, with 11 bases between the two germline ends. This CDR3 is CASSRGGSSYNEQFF. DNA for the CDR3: TGTGCCAGCAGTCGAGGTGGTAGCTCCTACAATGAGCAGTTCTTC.